Listed here is a single T cell receptor beta chain. Its specificity is unknown. The germline V and J ends were trimmed by 6 bases and 4 bases, with 13 bases remaining between them. Germline V gene lookup returns CDR1 DFQATT and CDR2 SNEGSKA (reference sequence). This CDR3 has 12 residues. The TCR beta CDR3 regions underwent amplification using RNA transcripts as the source. Initially, a first-round RT-PCR of the TCR CDR3 employed the HTBI primer set. TCRdb re-analysed the multiplex PCR reads in MiXCR, keeping a single row per CDR3 protein. The sample records about 640,000 distinct CDR3 sequences, less than 25% being singletons. Uncontrolled infection, other autoimmune disease, pregnancy or lactation led to exclusion. Diagnosing involved the use of clinical symptoms, serum thyroxine and TRAb, thyroid ultrasound and orbital computed tomography. These data belong to a study of T cells in Graves' hyperthyroidism and ophthalmopathy. Whole-study context: Peripheral blood specimens were obtained at initial diagnosis, prior to any treatment.

Study-level findings and limits: Researchers report that a 13 V-J model separated ophthalmopathy from stable hyperthyroidism.

Sample: blood. This clonotype originated in a man under 40 with Graves' ophthalmopathy. The chain carries TRBV20-1 and TRBJ2-7; possible D gene TRBD2, 5 bases. The CDR3 loop is CSARRRGYEQYF. CDR3 DNA: TGCAGTGCGAGACGCCGGGGATACGAGCAGTACTTC.